This T cell receptor (beta chain) was identified in a study of T cells after yellow fever vaccination. Study information: For low cell numbers, libraries were made with SMART-Seq v4 Ultra Low Input.

The CDR3 length is 14 residues. Germline lookup yields CDR1 DFQATT and CDR2 SNEGSKA (reference sequence). Trimming removed 0 bases at V and 8 bases at J, with 16 bases between. Overall study findings and caveats: A faster peak, day 5 versus 15, was reached by the weaker secondary response. Boosting was followed by the reappearance of most primary-vaccination clones (just under 98% CD4, about 88% CD8).

MiXCR, run by TCRdb on the 5' RACE reads, gives a single entry per CDR3 protein. The data contain some 320,000 distinct CDR3 sequences, 8.7% of them seen just once; the ten biggest clones take up 15% to 20%. In regard to this clonotype: Its antigen is as yet unknown.

The TCR was taken from a man aged 18 to 30 who received the YFV17D yellow fever vaccine. This chain links TRBV20-1 with TRBJ1-2; the D is unclear. The sequencing used PBMCs, collected on the day of the first yellow fever vaccination. CDR3 amino acids: CSAREAGQLGGYTF. CDR3 DNA: TGCAGTGCTAGAGAGGCAGGCCAACTAGGGGGCTACACCTTC.